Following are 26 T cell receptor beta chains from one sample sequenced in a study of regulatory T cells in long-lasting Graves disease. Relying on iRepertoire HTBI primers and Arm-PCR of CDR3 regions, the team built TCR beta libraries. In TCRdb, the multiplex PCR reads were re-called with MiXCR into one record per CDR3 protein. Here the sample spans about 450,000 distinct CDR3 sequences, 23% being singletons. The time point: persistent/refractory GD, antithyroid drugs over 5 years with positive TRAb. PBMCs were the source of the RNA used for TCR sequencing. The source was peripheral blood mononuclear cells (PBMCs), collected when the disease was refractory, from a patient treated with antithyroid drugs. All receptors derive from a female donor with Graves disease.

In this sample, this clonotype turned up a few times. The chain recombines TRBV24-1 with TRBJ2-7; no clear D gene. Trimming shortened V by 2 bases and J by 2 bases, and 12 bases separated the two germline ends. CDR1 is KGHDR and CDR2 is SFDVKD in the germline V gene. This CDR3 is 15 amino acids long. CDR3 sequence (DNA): TGTGCCACCAGTGATTCCGGAGAAGTTACCTACGAGCAGTACTTC. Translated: CATSDSGEVTYEQYF.

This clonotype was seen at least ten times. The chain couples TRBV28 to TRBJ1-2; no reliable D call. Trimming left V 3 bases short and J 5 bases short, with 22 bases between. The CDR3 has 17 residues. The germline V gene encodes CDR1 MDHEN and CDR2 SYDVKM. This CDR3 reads CASSFSDNPRIGYGYTF. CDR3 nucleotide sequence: TGTGCCAGCAGTTTCTCTGACAATCCGAGGATTGGGTATGGCTACACCTTC.

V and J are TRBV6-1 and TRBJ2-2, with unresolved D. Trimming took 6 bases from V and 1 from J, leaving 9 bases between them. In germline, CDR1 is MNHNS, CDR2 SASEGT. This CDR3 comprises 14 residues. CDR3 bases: TGTGCCAGCAGCCCGGAGATGAACACCGGGGAGCTGTTTTTT. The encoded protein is CASSPEMNTGELFF.

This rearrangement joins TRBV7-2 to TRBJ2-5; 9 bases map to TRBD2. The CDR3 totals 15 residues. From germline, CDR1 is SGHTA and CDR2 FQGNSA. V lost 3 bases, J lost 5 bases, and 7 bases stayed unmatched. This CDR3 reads CASSFAQREVETQYF. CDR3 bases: TGTGCCAGCAGCTTTGCCCAGCGGGAGGTGGAGACCCAGTACTTC.

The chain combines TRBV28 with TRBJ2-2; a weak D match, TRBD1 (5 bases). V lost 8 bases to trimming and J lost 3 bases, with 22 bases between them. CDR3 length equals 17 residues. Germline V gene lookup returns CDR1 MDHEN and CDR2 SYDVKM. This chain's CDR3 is CASSPPTLLGDTGELFF. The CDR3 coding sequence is TGTGCCAGCTCACCACCTACATTATTAGGGGACACCGGGGAGCTGTTTTTT.

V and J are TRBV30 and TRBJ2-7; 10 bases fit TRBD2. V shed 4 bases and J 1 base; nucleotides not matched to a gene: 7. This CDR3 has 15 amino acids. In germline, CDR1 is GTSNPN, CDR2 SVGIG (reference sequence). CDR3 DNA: TGTGCCTGGAACCAGAGGACTAGCGGTTCCTACGAGCAGTACTTC. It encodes CAWNQRTSGSYEQYF.

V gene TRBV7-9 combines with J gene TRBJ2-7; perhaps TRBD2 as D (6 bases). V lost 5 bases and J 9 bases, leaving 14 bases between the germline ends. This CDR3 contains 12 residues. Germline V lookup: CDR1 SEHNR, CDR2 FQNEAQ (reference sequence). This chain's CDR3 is CASSTHRDWQYF. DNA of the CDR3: TGTGCCAGCAGCACACACCGGGACTGGCAGTACTTC.

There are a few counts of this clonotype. The CDR3 DNA reads TGTGCCAGCAGTTACTCGAACTTTGGTAGGACAGATACGCAGTATTTT. Encoded protein: CASSYSNFGRTDTQYF. The chain joins TRBV6-2 or TRBV6-3 to TRBJ2-3; D unclear. CDR3 size: 16 residues. V lost 0 bases and J 3 bases, leaving 13 bases between the germline ends. Germline V CDR1 and CDR2: MNHEY, SVGEGT.

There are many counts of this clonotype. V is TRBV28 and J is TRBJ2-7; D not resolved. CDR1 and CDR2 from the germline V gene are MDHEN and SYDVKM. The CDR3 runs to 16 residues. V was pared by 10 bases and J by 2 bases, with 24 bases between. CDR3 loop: CATSPGRRLPAYEQYF. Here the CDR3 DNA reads TGTGCCACCTCACCGGGTCGAAGGCTGCCGGCCTACGAGCAGTACTTC.

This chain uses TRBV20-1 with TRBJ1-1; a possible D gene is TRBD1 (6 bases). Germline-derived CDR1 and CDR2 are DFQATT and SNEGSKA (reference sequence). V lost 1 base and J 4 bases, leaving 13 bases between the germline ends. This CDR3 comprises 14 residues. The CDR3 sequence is CSARGDKESTEAFF. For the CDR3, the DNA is TGCAGTGCTAGAGGGGACAAGGAGAGCACTGAAGCTTTCTTT.

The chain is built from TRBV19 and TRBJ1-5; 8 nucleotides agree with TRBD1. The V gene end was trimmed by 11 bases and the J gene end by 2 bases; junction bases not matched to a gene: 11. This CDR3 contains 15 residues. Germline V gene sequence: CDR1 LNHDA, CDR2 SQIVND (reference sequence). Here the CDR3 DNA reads TGTGCCGCCCGCGGACAGGGTACGGGCAATCAGCCCCAGCATTTT. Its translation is CAARGQGTGNQPQHF.

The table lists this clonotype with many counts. CDR3 sequence reads: CAWTRQPNEKLFF. CDR3 sequence (DNA): TGTGCCTGGACCCGACAGCCTAATGAAAAACTGTTTTTT. This chain uses TRBV30 with TRBJ1-4; tentatively, D is TRBD1 (5 bases). This CDR3 has 13 amino acids. V shed 4 bases and J shed 3 bases, with 9 bases lying between them. In germline, CDR1 is GTSNPN, CDR2 SVGIG (reference sequence).

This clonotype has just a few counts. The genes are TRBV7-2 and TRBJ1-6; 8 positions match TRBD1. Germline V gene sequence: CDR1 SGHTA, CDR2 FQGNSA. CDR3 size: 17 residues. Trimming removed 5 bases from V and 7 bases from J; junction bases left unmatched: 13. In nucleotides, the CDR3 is TGTGCCAGCAGCGCCATGACCGGGACAGGAGTCAATTCACCCCTCCACTTT. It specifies CASSAMTGTGVNSPLHF.

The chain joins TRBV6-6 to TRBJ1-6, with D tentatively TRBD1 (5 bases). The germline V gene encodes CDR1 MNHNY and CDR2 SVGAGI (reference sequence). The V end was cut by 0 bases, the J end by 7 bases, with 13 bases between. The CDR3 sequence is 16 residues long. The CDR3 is CASSYSRTPPNSPLHF. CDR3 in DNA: TGTGCCAGCAGTTACTCGAGGACACCGCCGAATTCACCCCTCCACTTT.

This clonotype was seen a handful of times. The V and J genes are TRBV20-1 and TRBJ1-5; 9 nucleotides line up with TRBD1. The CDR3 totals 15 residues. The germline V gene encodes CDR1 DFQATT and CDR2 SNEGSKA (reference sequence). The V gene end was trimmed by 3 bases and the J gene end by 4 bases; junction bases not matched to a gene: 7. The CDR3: CSASSGTGRNQPQHF. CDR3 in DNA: TGCAGTGCTAGTTCCGGGACAGGGAGAAATCAGCCCCAGCATTTT.

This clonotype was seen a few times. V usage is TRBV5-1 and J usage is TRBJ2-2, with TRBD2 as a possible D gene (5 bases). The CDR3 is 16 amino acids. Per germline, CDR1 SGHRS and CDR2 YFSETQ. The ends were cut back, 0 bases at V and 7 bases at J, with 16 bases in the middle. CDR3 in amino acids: CASSLVRGQVGGELFF. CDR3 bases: TGCGCCAGCAGCTTGGTACGAGGGCAGGTCGGCGGGGAGCTGTTTTTT.

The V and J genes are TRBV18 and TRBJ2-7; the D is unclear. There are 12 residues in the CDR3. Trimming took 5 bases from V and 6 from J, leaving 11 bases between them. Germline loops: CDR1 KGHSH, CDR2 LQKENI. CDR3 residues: CASSSFSREQYF. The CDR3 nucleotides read TGTGCCAGCTCATCCTTTAGTCGCGAGCAGTACTTC.

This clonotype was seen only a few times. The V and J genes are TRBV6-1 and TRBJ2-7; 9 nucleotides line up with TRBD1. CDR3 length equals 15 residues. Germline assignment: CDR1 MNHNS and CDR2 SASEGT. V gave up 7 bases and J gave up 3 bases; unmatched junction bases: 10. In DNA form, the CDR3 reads TGTGCCAGCAAGCCCGCTTGGGACAGGGACTACGAGCAGTACTTC. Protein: CASKPAWDRDYEQYF.

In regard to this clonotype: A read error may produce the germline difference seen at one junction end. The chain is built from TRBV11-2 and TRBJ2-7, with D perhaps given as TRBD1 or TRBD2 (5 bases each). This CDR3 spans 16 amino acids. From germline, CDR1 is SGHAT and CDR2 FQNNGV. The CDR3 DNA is TGTGCCAGCAGCTCCGACGGCCTGGGACCGTACTACGAGCAGTGCTTC. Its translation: CASSSDGLGPYYEQCF. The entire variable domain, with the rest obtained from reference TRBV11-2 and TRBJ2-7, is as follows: EAGVAQSPRYKIIEKRQSVAFWCNPISGHATLYWYQQILGQGPKLLIQFQNNGVVDDSQLPKDRFSAERLKGVDSTLKIQPAKLEDSAVYLCASSSDGLGPYYEQCFGPGTRLTVT.

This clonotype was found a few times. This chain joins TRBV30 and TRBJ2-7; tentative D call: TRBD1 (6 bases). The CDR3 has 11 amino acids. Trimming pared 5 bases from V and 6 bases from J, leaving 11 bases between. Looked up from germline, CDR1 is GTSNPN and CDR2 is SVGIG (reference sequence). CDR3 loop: CAWGKGVEQYF. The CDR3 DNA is TGTGCCTGGGGAAAGGGGGTCGAGCAGTACTTC.

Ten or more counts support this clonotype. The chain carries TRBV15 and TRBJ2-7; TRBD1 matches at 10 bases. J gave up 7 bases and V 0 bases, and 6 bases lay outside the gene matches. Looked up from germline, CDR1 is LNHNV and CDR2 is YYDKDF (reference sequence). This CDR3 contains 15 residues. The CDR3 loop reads CATSRDLTGGWEQYF. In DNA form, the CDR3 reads TGTGCCACCAGCAGAGATTTGACAGGGGGCTGGGAGCAGTACTTC.

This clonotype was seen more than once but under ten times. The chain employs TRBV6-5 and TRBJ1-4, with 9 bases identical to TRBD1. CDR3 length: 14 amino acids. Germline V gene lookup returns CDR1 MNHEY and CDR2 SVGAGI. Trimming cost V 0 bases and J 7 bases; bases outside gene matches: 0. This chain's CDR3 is CASSYSDRGEKLFF. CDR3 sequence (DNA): TGTGCCAGCAGTTACTCGGACAGGGGTGAAAAACTGTTTTTT.

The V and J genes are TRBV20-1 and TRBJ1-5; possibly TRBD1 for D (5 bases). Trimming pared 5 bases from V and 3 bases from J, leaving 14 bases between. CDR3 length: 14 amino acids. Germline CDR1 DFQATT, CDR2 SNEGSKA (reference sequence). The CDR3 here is CSAQRGRINQPQHF. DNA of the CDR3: TGCAGTGCTCAGCGGGGGAGGATCAATCAGCCCCAGCATTTT.

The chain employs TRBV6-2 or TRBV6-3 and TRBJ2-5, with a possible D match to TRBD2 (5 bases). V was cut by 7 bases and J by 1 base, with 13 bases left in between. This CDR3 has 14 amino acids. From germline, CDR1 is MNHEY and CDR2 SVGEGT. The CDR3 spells CASISQRSQETQYF. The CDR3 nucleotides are TGTGCCAGCATCTCCCAGCGGTCCCAAGAGACCCAGTACTTC.

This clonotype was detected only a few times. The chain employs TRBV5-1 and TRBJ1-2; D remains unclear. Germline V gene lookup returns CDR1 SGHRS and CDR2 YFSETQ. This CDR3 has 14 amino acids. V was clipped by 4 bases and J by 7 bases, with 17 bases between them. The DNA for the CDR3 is TGCGCCAGCAGCCCTACCTCAGAGGGAAGTGGCTACACCTTC. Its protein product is CASSPTSEGSGYTF.

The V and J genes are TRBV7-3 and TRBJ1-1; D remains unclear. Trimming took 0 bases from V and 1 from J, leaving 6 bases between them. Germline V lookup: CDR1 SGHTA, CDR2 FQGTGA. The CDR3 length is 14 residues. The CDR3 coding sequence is TGTGCCAGCAGCTTAACGGCGGGGAACACTGAAGCTTTCTTT. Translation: CASSLTAGNTEAFF.